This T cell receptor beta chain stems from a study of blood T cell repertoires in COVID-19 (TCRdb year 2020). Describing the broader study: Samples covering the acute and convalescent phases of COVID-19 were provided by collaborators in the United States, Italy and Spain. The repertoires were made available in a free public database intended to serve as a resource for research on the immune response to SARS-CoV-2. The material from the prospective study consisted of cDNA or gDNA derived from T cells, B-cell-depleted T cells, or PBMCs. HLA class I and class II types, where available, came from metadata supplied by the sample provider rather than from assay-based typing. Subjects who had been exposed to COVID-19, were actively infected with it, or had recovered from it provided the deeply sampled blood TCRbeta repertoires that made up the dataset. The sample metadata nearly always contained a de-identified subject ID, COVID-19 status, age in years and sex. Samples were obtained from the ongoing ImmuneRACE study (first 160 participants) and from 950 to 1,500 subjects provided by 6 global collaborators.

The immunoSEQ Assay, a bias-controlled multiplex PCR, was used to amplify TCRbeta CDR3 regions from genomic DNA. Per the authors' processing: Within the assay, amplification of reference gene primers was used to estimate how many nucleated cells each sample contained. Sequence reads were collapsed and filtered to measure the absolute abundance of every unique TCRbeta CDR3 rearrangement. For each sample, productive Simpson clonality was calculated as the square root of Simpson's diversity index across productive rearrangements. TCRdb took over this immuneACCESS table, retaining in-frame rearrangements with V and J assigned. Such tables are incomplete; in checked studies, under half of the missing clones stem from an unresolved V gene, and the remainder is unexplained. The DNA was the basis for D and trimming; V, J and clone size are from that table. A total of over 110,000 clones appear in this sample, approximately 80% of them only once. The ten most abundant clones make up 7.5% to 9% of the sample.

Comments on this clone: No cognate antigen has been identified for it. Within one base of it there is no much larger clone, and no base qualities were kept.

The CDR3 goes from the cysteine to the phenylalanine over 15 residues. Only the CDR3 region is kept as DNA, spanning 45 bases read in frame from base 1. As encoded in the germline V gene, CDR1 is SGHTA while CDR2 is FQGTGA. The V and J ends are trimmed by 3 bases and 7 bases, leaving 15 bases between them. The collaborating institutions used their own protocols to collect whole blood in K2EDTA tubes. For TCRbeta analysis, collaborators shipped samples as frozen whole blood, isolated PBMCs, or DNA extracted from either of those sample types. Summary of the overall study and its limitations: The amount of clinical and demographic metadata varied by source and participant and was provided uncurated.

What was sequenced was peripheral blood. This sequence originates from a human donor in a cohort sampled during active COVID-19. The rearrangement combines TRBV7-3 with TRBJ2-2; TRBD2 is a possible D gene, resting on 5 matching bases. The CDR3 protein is CASSLLASSNGELFF. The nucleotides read TGTGCCAGCAGCTTGCTAGCCTCATCGAACGGGGAGCTGTTTTTT.